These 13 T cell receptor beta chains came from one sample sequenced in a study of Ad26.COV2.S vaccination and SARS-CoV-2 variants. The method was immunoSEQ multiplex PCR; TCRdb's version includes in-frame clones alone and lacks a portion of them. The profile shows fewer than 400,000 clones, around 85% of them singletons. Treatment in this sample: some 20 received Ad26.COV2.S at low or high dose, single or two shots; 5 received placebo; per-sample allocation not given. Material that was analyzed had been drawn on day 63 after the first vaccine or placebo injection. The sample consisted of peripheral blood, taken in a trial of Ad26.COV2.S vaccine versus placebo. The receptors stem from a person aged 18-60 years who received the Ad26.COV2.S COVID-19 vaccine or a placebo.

DNA for the CDR3: TGCGCCAGCAGCCAAGTCCGTTCTGGGGCCAACGTCCTGACTTTC. Amino acid sequence: CASSQVRSGANVLTF. The chain joins TRBV4-3 to TRBJ2-6; no firm D call. The germline V gene has CDR1 LGHNA and CDR2 YSLEER. The CDR3 is 15 residues long. Trimming left V 1 base short and J 1 base short, with 5 bases between.

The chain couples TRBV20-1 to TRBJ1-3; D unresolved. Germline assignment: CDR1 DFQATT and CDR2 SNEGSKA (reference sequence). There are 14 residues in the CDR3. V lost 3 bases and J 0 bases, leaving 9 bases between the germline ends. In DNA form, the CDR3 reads TGCAGTGCTAGTATCCGGAGCTCTGGAAACACCATATATTTT. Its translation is CSASIRSSGNTIYF.

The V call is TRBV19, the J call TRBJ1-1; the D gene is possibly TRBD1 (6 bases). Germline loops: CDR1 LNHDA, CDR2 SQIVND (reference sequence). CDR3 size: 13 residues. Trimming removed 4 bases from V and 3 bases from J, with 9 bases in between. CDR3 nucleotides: TGTGCCAGTAGTACGACAGGATACACTGAAGCTTTCTTT. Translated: CASSTTGYTEAFF.

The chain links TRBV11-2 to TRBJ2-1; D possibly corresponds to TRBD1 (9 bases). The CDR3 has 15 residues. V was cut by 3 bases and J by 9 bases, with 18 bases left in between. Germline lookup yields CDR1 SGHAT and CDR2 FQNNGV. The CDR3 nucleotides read TGTGCCAGCAGCTTTAGCGGGACAGGGAATAGTGAGCAGTTCTTC. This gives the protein CASSFSGTGNSEQFF.

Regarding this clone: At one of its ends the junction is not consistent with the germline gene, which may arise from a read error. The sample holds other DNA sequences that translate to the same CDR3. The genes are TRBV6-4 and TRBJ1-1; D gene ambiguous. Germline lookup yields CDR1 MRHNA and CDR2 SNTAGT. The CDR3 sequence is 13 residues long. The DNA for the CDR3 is TGTGCCAGCAGCGACTCAGTGGGCACTGAAGCATTCTTT. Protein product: CASSDSVGTEAFF.

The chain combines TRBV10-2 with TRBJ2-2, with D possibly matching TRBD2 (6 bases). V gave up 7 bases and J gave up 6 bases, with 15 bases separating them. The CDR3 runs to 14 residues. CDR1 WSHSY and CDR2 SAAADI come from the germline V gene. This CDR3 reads CASTTGVGAGELFF. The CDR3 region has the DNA TGCGCCAGCACCACGGGGGTTGGGGCCGGGGAGCTGTTTTTT.

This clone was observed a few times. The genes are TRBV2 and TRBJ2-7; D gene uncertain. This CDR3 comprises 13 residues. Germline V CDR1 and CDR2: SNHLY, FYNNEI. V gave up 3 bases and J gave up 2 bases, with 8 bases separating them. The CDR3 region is CASSDQQTYEQYF. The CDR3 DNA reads TGTGCCAGCAGTGACCAACAGACCTACGAGCAGTACTTC. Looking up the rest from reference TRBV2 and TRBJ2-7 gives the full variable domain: EPEVTQTPSHQVTQMGQEVILRCVPISNHLYFYWYRQILGQKVEFLVSFYNNEISEKSEIFDDQFSVERPDGSNFTLKIRSTKLEDSAMYFCASSDQQTYEQYFGPGTRLTVT.

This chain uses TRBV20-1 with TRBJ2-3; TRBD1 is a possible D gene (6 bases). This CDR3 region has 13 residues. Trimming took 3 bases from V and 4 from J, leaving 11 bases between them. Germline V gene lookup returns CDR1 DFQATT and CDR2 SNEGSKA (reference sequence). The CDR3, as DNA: TGCAGTGCTAGTTTTTCAGGGGCAGATACGCAGTATTTT. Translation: CSASFSGADTQYF.

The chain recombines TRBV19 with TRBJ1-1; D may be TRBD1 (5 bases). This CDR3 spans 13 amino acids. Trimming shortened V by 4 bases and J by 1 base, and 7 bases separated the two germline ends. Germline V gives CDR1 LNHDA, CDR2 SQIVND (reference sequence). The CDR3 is CASSTGGNTEAFF. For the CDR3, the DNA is TGTGCCAGTAGTACGGGGGGGAACACTGAAGCTTTCTTT.

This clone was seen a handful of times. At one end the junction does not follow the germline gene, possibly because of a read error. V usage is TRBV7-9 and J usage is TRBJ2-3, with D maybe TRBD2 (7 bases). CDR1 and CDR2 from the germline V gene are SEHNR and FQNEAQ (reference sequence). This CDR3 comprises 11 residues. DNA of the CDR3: TGTGCCAGCAGCTTTTCGGGCGGGGGCGTTTTT. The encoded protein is CASSFSGGGVF.

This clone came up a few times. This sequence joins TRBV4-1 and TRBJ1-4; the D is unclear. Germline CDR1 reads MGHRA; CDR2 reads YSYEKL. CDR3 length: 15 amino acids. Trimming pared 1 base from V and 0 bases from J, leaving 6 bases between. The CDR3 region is CASSQGRATNEKLFF. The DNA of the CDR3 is TGCGCCAGCAGCCAAGGGCGGGCAACTAATGAAAAACTGTTTTTT.

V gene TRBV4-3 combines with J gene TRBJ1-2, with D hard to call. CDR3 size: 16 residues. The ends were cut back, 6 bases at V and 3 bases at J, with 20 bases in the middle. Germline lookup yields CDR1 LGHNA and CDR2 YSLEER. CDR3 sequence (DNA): TGCGCCAGCAGTACCTTTTTCGGCGAGTTCGACTATGGCTACACCTTC. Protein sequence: CASSTFFGEFDYGYTF.

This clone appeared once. This CDR3 is CASSLASGAEKTQYF. The CDR3 DNA sequence: TGCGCCAGCAGCTTGGCCTCAGGGGCGGAAAAGACCCAGTACTTC. The chain links TRBV5-1 to TRBJ2-5; D is perhaps TRBD1 (6 bases). Germline CDR1 SGHRS, CDR2 YFSETQ. CDR3 length: 15 amino acids. The V gene lost 0 bases and the J gene lost 6 bases, with 15 bases spanning the gap.